The text below deals with one T cell receptor beta chain. Antigen unknown. These data belong to a study of cytomegalovirus exposure and HLA in healthy donors. V was shortened by 4 bases and J by 9 bases, with 13 bases between the two germline ends. From germline, CDR1 is SGHDN and CDR2 FVKESK. CDR3 length equals 12 residues. General study results and limits: Many donors shared some public TCRs, even though most TCR sequences were rare.

The method was immunoSEQ multiplex PCR; TCRdb's version includes in-frame clones alone and lacks a portion of them. The table has about 120,000 clones, around nine tenths seen once. The clonotype originates from a woman between 18 and 29 years old in good health and CMV-seropositive. Sequenced input: PBMCs. This rearrangement joins TRBV14 to TRBJ2-7, with D perhaps TRBD1 (6 bases). CDR3 in DNA: TGTGCCAGCAGCCTTACGGACAGTCGGCAGTACTTC. Translated, it gives CASSLTDSRQYF. The whole variable domain, remainder taken from reference TRBV14 and TRBJ2-7, is EAGVTQFPSHSVIEKGQTVTLRCDPISGHDNLYWYRRVMGKEIKFLLHFVKESKQDESGMPNNRFLAERTGGTYSTLKVQPAELEDSGVYFCASSLTDSRQYFGPGTRLTVT.